The source of this T cell receptor (beta chain) is a study of blood T cell repertoires in COVID-19. On the study more broadly: Collection of acute and convalescent COVID-19 samples took place in the United States, Italy and Spain. PBMCs, B-cell-depleted T cells, or T cells were the source of the cDNA or gDNA that made up the material.

CDR1 is LGHDT, CDR2 YNNKEL, per germline (reference sequence). V lost 3 bases and J lost 3; bases outside the gene matches: 2. This CDR3 region has 15 residues. As handled by the study authors: Amplification of reference gene primers provided the estimated nucleated cell counts. Libraries were prepared by immunoSEQ multiplex PCR; TCRdb keeps only in-frame clonotypes and omits some of them. V and J calls and clone size are copied from that table; D and trimming were computed from the DNA. The repertoire holds roughly 42,000 clones, around 89% seen once, with 2.5% to 3.5% in the top ten. The chain links TRBV3-1 (or the pseudogene TRBV3-2) to TRBJ2-3; 11 bases are a match to TRBD2. Material: peripheral blood. The sequence was collected from a man in his fifties or sixties with active COVID-19. CDR3 in amino acids: CASSHSGGGTDTQYF. CDR3 in DNA: TGTGCCAGCAGCCATAGCGGGGGGGGGACAGATACGCAGTATTTT.